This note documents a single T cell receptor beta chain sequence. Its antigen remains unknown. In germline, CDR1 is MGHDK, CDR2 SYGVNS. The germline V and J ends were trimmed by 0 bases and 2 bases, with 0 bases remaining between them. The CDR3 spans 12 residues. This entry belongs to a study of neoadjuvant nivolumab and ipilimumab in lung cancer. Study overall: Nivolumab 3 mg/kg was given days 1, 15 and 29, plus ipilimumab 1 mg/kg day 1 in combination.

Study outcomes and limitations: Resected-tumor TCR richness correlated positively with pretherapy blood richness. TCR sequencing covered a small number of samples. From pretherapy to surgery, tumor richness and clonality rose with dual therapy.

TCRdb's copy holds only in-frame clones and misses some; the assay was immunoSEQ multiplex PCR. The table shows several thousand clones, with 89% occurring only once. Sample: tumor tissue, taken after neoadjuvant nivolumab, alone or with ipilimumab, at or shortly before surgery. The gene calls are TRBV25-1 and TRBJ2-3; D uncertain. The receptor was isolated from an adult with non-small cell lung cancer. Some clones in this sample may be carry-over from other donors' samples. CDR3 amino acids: CASSEYTDTQYF. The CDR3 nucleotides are TGTGCCAGCAGTGAATACACAGATACGCAGTATTTT. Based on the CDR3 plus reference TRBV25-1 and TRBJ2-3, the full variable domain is EADIYQTPRYLVIGTGKKITLECSQTMGHDKMYWYQQDPGMELHLIHYSYGVNSTEKGDLSSESTVSRIRTEHFPLTLESARPSHTSQYLCASSEYTDTQYFGPGTRLTVL.